The entry below gives a single T cell receptor (beta chain) sequence along with its context. Trimming cost V 5 bases and J 0 bases, with 12 bases left between them. This CDR3 contains 14 residues. The V gene's germline CDR1 is SQVTM and CDR2 ANQGSEA. The sample comes from a study of blood T cell repertoires in COVID-19. About the research overall: Specimens from acute and convalescent COVID-19 originated in the United States, Italy and Spain. In each case, the material was cDNA or gDNA derived from T cells, B-cell-depleted T cells, or PBMCs.

Original methodology: How many nucleated cells were present was estimated from reference gene primer amplification. Profiled with immunoSEQ multiplex PCR; TCRdb holds only in-frame clones, not every one. V and J calls and clone size are given by that table; D and trimming were obtained from the DNA. The sample has 350,000 to 450,000 clones; roughly nine tenths are singletons. This TCR derives from a man aged 40-50 years with acute or convalescent COVID-19. The genes are TRBV29-1 and TRBJ2-3; the D gene is possibly TRBD2 (6 bases). Source material: peripheral blood. The DNA of the CDR3 is TGCAGCGTTCTAGGTGGGACTAGCACAGATACGCAGTATTTT. This translates into CSVLGGTSTDTQYF.